The rows below give T cell receptor beta chains drawn from one sample of a study of OX40 agonist ivuxolimab in advanced cancers. Sequencing was performed with immunoSEQ multiplex PCR; in TCRdb, only in-frame clones are kept and a portion is missing. Altogether around 63,000 clones are present, about nine tenths being singletons, with the ten largest covering roughly 1.2%. The specimen was CD4+ or CD8+ T cells sorted from blood, collected in a trial of the OX40 agonist ivuxolimab. Every receptor here comes from an adult with an advanced solid tumor such as melanoma, head and neck, liver or kidney cancer. CDR3s include the opening cysteine and the closing phenylalanine or tryptophan. The D gene is left open where the match is weak. Clone size appears in some rows only: once, few, many, or a class for an expanded clone.

DNA: TGTGCCAGCAGCTTCAGGGAAGAGACCCAGTACTTC; CDR3: CASSFREETQYF; D: NA; J: TRBJ2-5; V: TRBV5-6; size: NA
DNA: TGTGCCAGCAGCCCGCACGAGGGGTATGGCTACACCTTC; CDR3: CASSPHEGYGYTF; D: NA; J: TRBJ1-2; V: TRBV9; size: NA
DNA: TGTGCCAGCAGCTCACTAGCGGGAGGGCCTAGGGGGACTGGGGCCAACGTCCTGACTTTC; CDR3: CASSSLAGGPRGTGANVLTF; D: TRBD2; J: TRBJ2-6; V: TRBV7-8; size: NA
DNA: TGCGCCAGCAGCTTGATCGGACAGAACACCGGGGAGCTGTTTTTT; CDR3: CASSLIGQNTGELFF; D: NA; J: TRBJ2-2; V: TRBV5-1; size: NA
DNA: TGTGCCAGCAGCGACCTCAGCTCCTACAATGAGCAGTTCTTC; CDR3: CASSDLSSYNEQFF; D: NA; J: TRBJ2-1; V: TRBV7-3; size: medium-sized
DNA: TGTGCTAGTGGTTTGACAGCAACCTACAATGAGCAGTTCTTC; CDR3: CASGLTATYNEQFF; D: NA; J: TRBJ2-1; V: TRBV12-5; size: NA
DNA: TGTGCCAGCTCACCAGTTGGCAGGGGCACTGAAGCTTTCTTT; CDR3: CASSPVGRGTEAFF; D: NA; J: TRBJ1-1; V: TRBV18; size: NA
DNA: TGTGCCAGCAGCAAGACCGGCCCTATGGAGCAGTACTTC; CDR3: CASSKTGPMEQYF; D: NA; J: TRBJ2-7; V: TRBV6-1; size: NA
DNA: TGTGCCAGCAGCAGGATGAGGTCAACCACAGATACGCAGTATTTT; CDR3: CASSRMRSTTDTQYF; D: NA; J: TRBJ2-3; V: TRBV5-8; size: NA
DNA: TGTGCCAGCAGATGGACTAGCGGGACAAACGAGCAGTACTTC; CDR3: CASRWTSGTNEQYF; D: TRBD2; J: TRBJ2-7; V: TRBV28; size: NA
DNA: TGTGCCTGGAGTGTTACAGGGCTGAAGAACACCATATATTTT; CDR3: CAWSVTGLKNTIYF; D: NA; J: TRBJ1-3; V: TRBV30; size: NA
DNA: TGTGCCATCAGTGAGGCGGGAGGGGTGTTAAATACGCAGTATTTT; CDR3: CAISEAGGVLNTQYF; D: TRBD2; J: TRBJ2-3; V: TRBV10-3; size: once
DNA: TGTGCCAGCAGCCCAATAAATGGCAATCAGCCCCAGCATTTT; CDR3: CASSPINGNQPQHF; D: NA; J: TRBJ1-5; V: TRBV11-2; size: NA
DNA: TGTGCCAGCAGCTTTGGAGGGGGCGGCACTAGCACAGATACGCAGTATTTT; CDR3: CASSFGGGGTSTDTQYF; D: NA; J: TRBJ2-3; V: TRBV5-8; size: NA
DNA: TGCGCCAGCAGCTTGGTCGGTGAGAGGGGCTACACCTTC; CDR3: CASSLVGERGYTF; D: NA; J: TRBJ1-2; V: TRBV5-1; size: NA
DNA: TGTGCCAGCAGCTCTACTACAGGGAGCTATGGCTACACCTTC; CDR3: CASSSTTGSYGYTF; D: NA; J: TRBJ1-2; V: TRBV7-9; size: once
DNA: TGTGCCAGCAGCTCCTCACAGGGGGCAACTAATGAAAAACTGTTTTTT; CDR3: CASSSSQGATNEKLFF; D: TRBD1; J: TRBJ1-4; V: TRBV13; size: NA
DNA: TGTGCCAGCAGCCTCCGAGAGGCTAGCGGGACCCTAGGTATCCATGAGCAGTTCTTC; CDR3: CASSLREASGTLGIHEQFF; D: NA; J: TRBJ2-1; V: TRBV21-1; size: NA